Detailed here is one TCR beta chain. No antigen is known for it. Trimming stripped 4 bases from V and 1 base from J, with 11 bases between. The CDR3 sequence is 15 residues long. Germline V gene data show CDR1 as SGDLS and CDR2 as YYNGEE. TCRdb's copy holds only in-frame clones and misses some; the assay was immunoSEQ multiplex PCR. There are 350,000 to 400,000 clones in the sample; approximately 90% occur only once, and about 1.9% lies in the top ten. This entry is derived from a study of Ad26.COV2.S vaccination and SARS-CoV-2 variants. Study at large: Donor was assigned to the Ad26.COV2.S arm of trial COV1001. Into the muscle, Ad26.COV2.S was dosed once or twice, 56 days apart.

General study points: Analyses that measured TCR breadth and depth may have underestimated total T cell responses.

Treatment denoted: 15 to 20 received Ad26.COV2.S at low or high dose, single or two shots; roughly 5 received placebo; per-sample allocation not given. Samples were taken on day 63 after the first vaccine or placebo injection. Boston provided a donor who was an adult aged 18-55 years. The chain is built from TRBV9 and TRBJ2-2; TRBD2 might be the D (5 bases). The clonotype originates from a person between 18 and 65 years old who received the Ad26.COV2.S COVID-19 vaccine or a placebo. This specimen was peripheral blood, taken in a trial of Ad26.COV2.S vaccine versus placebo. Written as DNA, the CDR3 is TGTGCCAGCAGCCCTCGTAGCGTGAACACCGGGGAGCTGTTTTTT. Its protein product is CASSPRSVNTGELFF.